The 13 T cell receptor beta chains presented below share a single source sample, sequenced in a study of monozygotic twins with inflammatory bowel disease. Reprocessing the 5' RACE reads, TCRdb reports a single entry for every CDR3 protein and omits DNA. Reported are approximately 330,000 distinct CDR3 sequences; the ten largest clones contain 2%. The sequenced sample was blood. These receptors were collected from a human donor with ulcerative colitis or Crohn's disease, or a healthy co-twin of an affected twin (not recorded which).

The V and J genes are TRBV11-2 and TRBJ1-1; TCRdb indicates TRBD1, and absent DNA this call remains unverified. The CDR3 sequence is 14 residues long. Germline V gene lookup returns CDR1 SGHAT and CDR2 FQNNGV. The CDR3 sequence is CASSWGQGGTEAFF.

The chain links TRBV5-1 to TRBJ1-1; TCRdb proposes TRBD1, but this gene call is untestable without DNA. The CDR3 is made up of 15 amino acids. Germline CDR1 SGHRS, CDR2 YFSETQ. The CDR3 sequence: CASSWETGVSTEAFF.

This chain uses TRBV5-1 with TRBJ1-1. The length of the CDR3 is 17 residues. Germline CDR1 SGHRS, CDR2 YFSETQ. The CDR3 region is CASSFYTLAVRDTEAFF.

The chain uses TRBV6-2 or TRBV6-3 and TRBJ2-7; TCRdb outputs TRBD1, but without DNA this stays unchecked. The CDR3 spans 14 residues. CDR1 and CDR2 from the germline V gene are MNHEY and SVGEGT. CDR3 region: CASILDSVSYEQYF.

J is TRBJ2-1 and V is TRBV5-1. The CDR3 contains 12 residues. Per germline, CDR1 SGHRS and CDR2 YFSETQ. This CDR3 reads CASSFPSFEQFF.

The V gene is TRBV7-9, the J gene TRBJ1-5; TCRdb's D call, TRBD1, is unchecked because there is no DNA. Germline CDR1 and CDR2: SEHNR and FQNEAQ (reference sequence). This CDR3 comprises 14 residues. This CDR3 reads CASSSGTDGGAQHF.

The chain carries TRBV5-1 and TRBJ1-2. This CDR3 has 14 amino acids. Germline V lookup: CDR1 SGHRS, CDR2 YFSETQ. This CDR3 reads CASRGTATNYGYTF.

The chain employs TRBV28 and TRBJ2-2; TCRdb's D gene call, TRBD1, goes unchecked for lack of DNA. The CDR3 loop spans 16 amino acids. Per germline, CDR1 MDHEN and CDR2 SYDVKM. The CDR3 region is CASRHRGRANTGELFF.

The chain combines TRBV11-2 with TRBJ2-3; TCRdb calls TRBD2, which cannot be checked without DNA. From germline, CDR1 is SGHAT and CDR2 FQNNGV. The CDR3 loop spans 20 amino acids. The CDR3 reads CASSLGTSGGSGGRTDTQYF.

This chain connects TRBV4-1 to TRBJ2-7; no DNA is available, so the TRBD1 call from TCRdb remains unchecked. Germline CDR1 is MGHRA and CDR2 is YSYEKL. The CDR3 extends over 14 amino acids. This CDR3 is CASSQALVSYEQYF.

V is TRBV7-8 and J is TRBJ1-1. This CDR3 has 14 residues. Germline V gene sequence: CDR1 SGHVS, CDR2 FQNEAQ. CDR3 sequence: CASSLEGLNTEAFF.

This CDR3 reads CASRPRGSNKLFF. The chain couples TRBV7-2 to TRBJ1-4. This CDR3 spans 13 amino acids. CDR1 is SGHTA and CDR2 is FQGNSA in the germline V gene.

The chain has TRBV4-1 and TRBJ2-1; TCRdb proposes TRBD1, but this gene call is untestable without DNA. Per the germline V gene, CDR1 is MGHRA and CDR2 is YSYEKL. The CDR3 loop spans 19 amino acids. The CDR3 spells CASSQEGSPLGRSYNEQFF.